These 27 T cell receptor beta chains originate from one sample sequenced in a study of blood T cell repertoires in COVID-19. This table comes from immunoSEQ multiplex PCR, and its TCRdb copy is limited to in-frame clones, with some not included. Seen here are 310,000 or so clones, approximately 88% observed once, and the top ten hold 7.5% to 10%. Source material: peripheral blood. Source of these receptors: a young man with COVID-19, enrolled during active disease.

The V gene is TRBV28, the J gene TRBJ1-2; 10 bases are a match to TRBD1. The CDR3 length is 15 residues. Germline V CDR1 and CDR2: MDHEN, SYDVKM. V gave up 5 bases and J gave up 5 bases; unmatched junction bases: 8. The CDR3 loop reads CASSKGQGFRYGYTF. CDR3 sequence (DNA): TGTGCCAGCAGTAAGGGACAGGGGTTTCGGTATGGCTACACCTTC.

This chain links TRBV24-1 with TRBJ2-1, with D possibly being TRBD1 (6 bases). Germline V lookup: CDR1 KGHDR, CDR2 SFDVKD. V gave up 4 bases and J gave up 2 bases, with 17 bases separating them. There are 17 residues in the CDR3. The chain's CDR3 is CATSDRRGQLAYNEQFF. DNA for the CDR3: TGTGCCACCAGTGACCGGAGAGGACAGTTAGCCTACAATGAGCAGTTCTTC.

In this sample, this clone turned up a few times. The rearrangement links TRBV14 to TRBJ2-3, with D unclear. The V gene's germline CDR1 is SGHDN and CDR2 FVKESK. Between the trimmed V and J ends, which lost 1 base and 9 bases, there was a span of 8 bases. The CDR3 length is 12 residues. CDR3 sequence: CASSQGLRTQYF. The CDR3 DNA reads TGTGCCAGCAGCCAAGGTCTGAGGACGCAGTATTTT. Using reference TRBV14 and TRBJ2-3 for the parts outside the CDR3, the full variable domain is EAGVTQFPSHSVIEKGQTVTLRCDPISGHDNLYWYRRVMGKEIKFLLHFVKESKQDESGMPNNRFLAERTGGTYSTLKVQPAELEDSGVYFCASSQGLRTQYFGPGTRLTVL.

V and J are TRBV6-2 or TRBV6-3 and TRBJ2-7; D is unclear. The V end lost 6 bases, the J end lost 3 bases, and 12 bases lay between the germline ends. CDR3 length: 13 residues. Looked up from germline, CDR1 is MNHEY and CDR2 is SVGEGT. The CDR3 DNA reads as TGTGCCAGCAGCCAGAGACGACTCTACGAGCAGTACTTC. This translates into CASSQRRLYEQYF.

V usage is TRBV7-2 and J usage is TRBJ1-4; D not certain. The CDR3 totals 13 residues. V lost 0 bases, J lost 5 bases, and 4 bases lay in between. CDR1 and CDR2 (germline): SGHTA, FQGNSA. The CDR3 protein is CASSLARNEKLFF. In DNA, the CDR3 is TGTGCCAGCAGCTTAGCGAGGAATGAAAAACTGTTTTTT.

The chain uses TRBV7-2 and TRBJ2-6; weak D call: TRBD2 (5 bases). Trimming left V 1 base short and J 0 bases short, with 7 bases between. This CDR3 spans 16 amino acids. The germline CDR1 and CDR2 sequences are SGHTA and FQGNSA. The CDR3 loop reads CASSLGGPSGANVLTF. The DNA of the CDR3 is TGTGCCAGCAGCTTAGGAGGGCCCTCTGGGGCCAACGTCCTGACTTTC.

The CDR3 DNA follows: TGCGCCAGCAGCTTGGCGGGGACTAGCGGTCTAGCCAAAAACATTCAGTACTTC. Encoded protein: CASSLAGTSGLAKNIQYF. The V gene is TRBV5-1, the J gene TRBJ2-4, with TRBD2 identical over 11 bases. J lost 0 bases, V lost 0 bases, and 5 bases had no gene match. CDR1 and CDR2 (germline): SGHRS, YFSETQ. The CDR3 covers 18 residues.

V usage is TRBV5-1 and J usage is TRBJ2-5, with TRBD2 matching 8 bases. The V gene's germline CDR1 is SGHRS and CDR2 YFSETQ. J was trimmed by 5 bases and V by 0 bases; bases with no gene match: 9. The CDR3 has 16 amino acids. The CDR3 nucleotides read TGCGCCAGCAGCTTGGGCCTTGTCGGGAGGGTGGAGACCCAGTACTTC. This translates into CASSLGLVGRVETQYF.

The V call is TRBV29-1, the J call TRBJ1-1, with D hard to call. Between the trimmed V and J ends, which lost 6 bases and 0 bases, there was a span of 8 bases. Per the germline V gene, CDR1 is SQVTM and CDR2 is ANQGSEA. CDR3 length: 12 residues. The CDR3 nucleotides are TGCAGCGTGACTGCAATGAACACTGAAGCTTTCTTT. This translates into CSVTAMNTEAFF.

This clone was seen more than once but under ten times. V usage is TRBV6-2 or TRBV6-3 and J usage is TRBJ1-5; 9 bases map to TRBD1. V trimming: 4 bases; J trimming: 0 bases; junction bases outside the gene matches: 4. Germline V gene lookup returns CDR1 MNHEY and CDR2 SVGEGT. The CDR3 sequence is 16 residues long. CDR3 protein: CASSSHRGPSNQPQHF. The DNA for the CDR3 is TGTGCCAGCAGTTCCCACAGGGGGCCTAGCAATCAGCCCCAGCATTTT.

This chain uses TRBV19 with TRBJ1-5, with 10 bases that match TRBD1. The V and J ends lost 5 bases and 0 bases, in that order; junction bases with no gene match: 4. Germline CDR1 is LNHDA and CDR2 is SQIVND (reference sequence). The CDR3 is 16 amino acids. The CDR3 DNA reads TGTGCCAGTAGTGGGGACAGGGGTTATAGCAATCAGCCCCAGCATTTT. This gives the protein CASSGDRGYSNQPQHF.

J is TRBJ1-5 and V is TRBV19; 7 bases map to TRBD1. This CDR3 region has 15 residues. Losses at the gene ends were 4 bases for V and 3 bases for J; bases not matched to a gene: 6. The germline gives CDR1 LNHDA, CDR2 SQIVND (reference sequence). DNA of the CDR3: TGTGCCAGTAGTACGCCGACAGGGCACAATCAGCCCCAGCATTTT. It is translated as CASSTPTGHNQPQHF.

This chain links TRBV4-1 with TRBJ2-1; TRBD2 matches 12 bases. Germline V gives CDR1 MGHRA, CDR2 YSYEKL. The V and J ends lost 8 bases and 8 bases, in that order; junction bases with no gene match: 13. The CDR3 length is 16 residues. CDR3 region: CASGLTSGSYSHEQFF. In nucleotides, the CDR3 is TGCGCCAGCGGACTGACTAGCGGGAGTTATTCCCATGAGCAGTTCTTC.

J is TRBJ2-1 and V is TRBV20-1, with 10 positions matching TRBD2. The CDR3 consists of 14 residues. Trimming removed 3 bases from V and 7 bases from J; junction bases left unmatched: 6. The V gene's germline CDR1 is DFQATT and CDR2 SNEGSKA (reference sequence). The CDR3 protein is CSASSSGSGNEQFF. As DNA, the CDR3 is TGCAGTGCTAGTTCTAGCGGGAGTGGAAATGAGCAGTTCTTC.

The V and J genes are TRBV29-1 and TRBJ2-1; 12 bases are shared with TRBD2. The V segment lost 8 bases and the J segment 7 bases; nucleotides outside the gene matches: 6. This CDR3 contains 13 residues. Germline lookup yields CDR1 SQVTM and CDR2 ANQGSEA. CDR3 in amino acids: CSSRLAGENEQFF. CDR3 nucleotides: TGCAGCTCCAGACTAGCGGGAGAGAATGAGCAGTTCTTC.

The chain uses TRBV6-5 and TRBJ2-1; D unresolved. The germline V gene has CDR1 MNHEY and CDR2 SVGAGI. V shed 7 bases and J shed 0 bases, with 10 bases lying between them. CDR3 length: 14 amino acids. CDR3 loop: CASKETYSYNEQFF. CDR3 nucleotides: TGTGCCAGCAAAGAGACTTACTCCTACAATGAGCAGTTCTTC.

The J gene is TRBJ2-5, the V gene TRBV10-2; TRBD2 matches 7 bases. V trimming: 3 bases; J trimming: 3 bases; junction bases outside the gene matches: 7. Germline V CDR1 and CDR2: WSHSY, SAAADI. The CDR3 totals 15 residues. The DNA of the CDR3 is TGCGCCAGCAGTGAATTGTGGACTAGAGAAGAGACCCAGTACTTC. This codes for CASSELWTREETQYF.

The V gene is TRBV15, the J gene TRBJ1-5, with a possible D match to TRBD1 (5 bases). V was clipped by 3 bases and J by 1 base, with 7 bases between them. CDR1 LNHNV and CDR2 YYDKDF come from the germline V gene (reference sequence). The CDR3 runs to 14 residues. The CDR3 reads CATSREGSNQPQHF. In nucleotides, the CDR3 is TGTGCCACCAGCAGGGAGGGGAGCAATCAGCCCCAGCATTTT. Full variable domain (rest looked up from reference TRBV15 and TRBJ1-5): DAMVIQNPRYQVTQFGKPVTLSCSQTLNHNVMYWYQQKSSQAPKLLFHYYDKDFNNEADTPDNFQSRRPNTSFCFLDIRSPGLGDTAMYLCATSREGSNQPQHFGDGTRLSIL.

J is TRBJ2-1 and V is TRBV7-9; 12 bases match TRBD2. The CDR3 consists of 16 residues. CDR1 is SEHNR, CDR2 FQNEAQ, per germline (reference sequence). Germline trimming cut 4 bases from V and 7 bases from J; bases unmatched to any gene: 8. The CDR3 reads CASSYRTSGVGNEQFF. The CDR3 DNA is TGTGCCAGCAGCTACCGGACTAGCGGGGTAGGTAATGAGCAGTTCTTC.

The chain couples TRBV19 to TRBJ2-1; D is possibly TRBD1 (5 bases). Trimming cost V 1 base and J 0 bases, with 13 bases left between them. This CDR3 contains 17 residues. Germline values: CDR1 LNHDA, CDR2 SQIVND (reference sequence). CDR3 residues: CASSIVSGHRSYNEQFF. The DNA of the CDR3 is TGTGCCAGTAGTATAGTATCCGGACACCGCTCCTACAATGAGCAGTTCTTC.

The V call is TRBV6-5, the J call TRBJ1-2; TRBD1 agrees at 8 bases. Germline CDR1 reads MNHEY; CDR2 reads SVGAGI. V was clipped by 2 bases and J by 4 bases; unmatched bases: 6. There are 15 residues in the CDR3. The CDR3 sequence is CASSYEGRGPYGYTF. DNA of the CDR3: TGTGCCAGCAGTTACGAGGGCAGGGGGCCCTATGGCTACACCTTC.

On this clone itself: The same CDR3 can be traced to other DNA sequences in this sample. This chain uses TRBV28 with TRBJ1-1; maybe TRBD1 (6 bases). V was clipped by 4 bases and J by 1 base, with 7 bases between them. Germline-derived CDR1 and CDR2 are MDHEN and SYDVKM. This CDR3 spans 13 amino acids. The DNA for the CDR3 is TGTGCCAGCAGTTCGGGACAGAACACTGAAGCTTTCTTT. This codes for CASSSGQNTEAFF.

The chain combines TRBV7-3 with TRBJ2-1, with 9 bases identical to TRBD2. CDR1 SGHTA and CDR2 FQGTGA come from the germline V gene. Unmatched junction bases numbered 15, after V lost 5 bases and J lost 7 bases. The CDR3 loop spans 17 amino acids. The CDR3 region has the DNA TGTGCCAGCAGCCCGAGTGCCAGCGGGAGGTCAATGAATGAGCAGTTCTTC. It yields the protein CASSPSASGRSMNEQFF.

Here the CDR3 reads CASSVSGQGNYGYTF. As DNA, the CDR3 is TGTGCCAGCAGCGTATCGGGACAGGGAAATTATGGCTACACCTTC. The chain combines TRBV9 with TRBJ1-2; 9 bases are a match to TRBD1. This CDR3 has 15 residues. The junction had 6 bases not matched to a gene; V was cut back by 1 base and J by 5 bases. Germline values: CDR1 SGDLS, CDR2 YYNGEE.

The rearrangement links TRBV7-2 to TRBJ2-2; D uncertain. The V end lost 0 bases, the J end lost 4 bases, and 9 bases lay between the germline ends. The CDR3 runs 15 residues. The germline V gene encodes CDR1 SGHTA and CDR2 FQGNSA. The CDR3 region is CASSLAQAATGELFF. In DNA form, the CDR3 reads TGTGCCAGCAGCTTAGCGCAGGCAGCCACCGGGGAGCTGTTTTTT.

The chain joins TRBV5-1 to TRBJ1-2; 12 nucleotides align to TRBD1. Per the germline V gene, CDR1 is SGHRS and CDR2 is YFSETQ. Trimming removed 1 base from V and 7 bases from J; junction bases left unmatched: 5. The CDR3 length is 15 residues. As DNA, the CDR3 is TGCGCCAGCAGCTTGACCGGGACAGGGGGCTCTGGCTACACCTTC. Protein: CASSLTGTGGSGYTF. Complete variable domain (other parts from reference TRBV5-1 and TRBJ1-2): KAGVTQTPRYLIKTRGQQVTLSCSPISGHRSVSWYQQTPGQGLQFLFEYFSETQRNKGNFPGRFSGRQFSNSRSEMNVSTLELGDSALYLCASSLTGTGGSGYTFGSGTRLTVV.

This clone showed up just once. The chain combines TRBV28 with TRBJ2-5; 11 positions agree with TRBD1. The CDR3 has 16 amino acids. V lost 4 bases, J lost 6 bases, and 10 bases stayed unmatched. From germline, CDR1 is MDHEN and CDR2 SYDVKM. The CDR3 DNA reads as TGTGCCAGCAGTTATTCCGGGGACAGGGGGTGGAAGACCCAGTACTTC. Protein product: CASSYSGDRGWKTQYF.